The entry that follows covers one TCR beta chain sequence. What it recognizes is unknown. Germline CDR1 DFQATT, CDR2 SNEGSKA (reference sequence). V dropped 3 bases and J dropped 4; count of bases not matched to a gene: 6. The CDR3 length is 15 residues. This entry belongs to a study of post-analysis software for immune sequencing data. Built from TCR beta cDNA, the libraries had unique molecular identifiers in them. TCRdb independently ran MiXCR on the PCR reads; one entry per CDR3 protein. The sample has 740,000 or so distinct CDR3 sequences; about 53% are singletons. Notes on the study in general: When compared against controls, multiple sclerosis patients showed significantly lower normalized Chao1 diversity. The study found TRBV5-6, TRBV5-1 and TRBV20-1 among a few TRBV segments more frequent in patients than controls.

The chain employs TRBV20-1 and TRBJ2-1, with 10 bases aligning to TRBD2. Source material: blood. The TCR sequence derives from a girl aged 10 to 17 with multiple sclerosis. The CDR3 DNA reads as TGCAGTGCTAGGCCGACTAGCGGGTTTTACAATGAGCAGTTCTTC. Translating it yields CSARPTSGFYNEQFF.